The 10 T cell receptor beta chains below all came from one sample that was sequenced in a study of T cells after posttransplantation cyclophosphamide. A marrow graft followed busulfan-fludarabine conditioning, with cyclophosphamide on days +3 and +4. Repertoires were generated with immunoSEQ multiplex PCR, while TCRdb's copy carries only in-frame clones and drops some. Of under 7,000 clones detected, roughly 94% appear once; the ten largest clones hold around 13%. Here the sequenced sample was PBMCs, taken roughly 1,400 days after allogeneic stem cell transplant with posttransplant cyclophosphamide. These receptors came from a female patient in her forties or fifties who received an allogeneic stem cell transplant from a related donor, was CMV-positive, and had no GVHD. Some T cells may be provided by the graft donor.

This clone has more than one count but fewer than ten. The chain links TRBV7-9 to TRBJ2-7, with 9 bases fitting TRBD1. The germline V gene encodes CDR1 SEHNR and CDR2 FQNEAQ (reference sequence). The V and J ends lost 5 bases and 2 bases, in that order; junction bases with no gene match: 4. The CDR3 spans 14 residues. The CDR3 DNA reads as TGTGCCAGCAGCACGACAGGGGGGACCTACGAGCAGTACTTC. Its protein is CASSTTGGTYEQYF.

CDR3: CSALSGGNTEAFF. CDR3 nucleotide sequence: TGCAGCGCCCTGTCAGGGGGGAACACTGAAGCTTTCTTT. V usage is TRBV29-1 and J usage is TRBJ1-1; TRBD1 matches at 7 bases. V lost 7 bases to trimming and J lost 1 base; unmatched junction nucleotides: 6. Germline CDR1 reads SQVTM; CDR2 reads ANQGSEA. CDR3 length: 13 amino acids.

This sequence joins TRBV9 and TRBJ1-4; tentatively, D is TRBD1 (6 bases). The ends were cut back, 0 bases at V and 8 bases at J, with 14 bases in the middle. This CDR3 has 15 amino acids. Germline CDR1 and CDR2: SGDLS and YYNGEE. Here the CDR3 reads CASSVGGAGEEKLFF. CDR3 coding DNA: TGTGCCAGCAGCGTAGGAGGAGCAGGGGAGGAAAAACTGTTTTTT. The full variable domain, completed using reference TRBV9 and TRBJ1-4, is DSGVTQTPKHLITATGQRVTLRCSPRSGDLSVYWYQQSLDQGLQFLIQYYNGEERAKGNILERFSAQQFPDLHSELNLSSLELGDSALYFCASSVGGAGEEKLFFGSGTQLSVL.

The J gene is TRBJ2-2, the V gene TRBV27; 8 bases match TRBD2. The CDR3 sequence is 17 residues long. V shed 4 bases and J 5 bases; nucleotides not matched to a gene: 12. Germline V gene sequence: CDR1 MNHEY, CDR2 SMNVEV (reference sequence). CDR3 region: CASSYSGNDFWTGELFF. CDR3 in DNA: TGTGCCAGCAGTTATAGCGGGAACGACTTTTGGACCGGGGAGCTGTTTTTT.

The genes are TRBV28 and TRBJ2-7, with D tentatively TRBD1 (6 bases). Per the germline V gene, CDR1 is MDHEN and CDR2 is SYDVKM. This CDR3 contains 15 residues. V lost 3 bases, J lost 4 bases, and 16 bases lay in between. The CDR3 DNA is TGTGCCAGCAGTTTCCCCGGACAGTACGAATACGAGCAGTACTTC. It specifies CASSFPGQYEYEQYF.

The chain carries TRBV2 and TRBJ2-7, with 7 bases fitting TRBD2. The germline V gene has CDR1 SNHLY and CDR2 FYNNEI. The V and J ends lost 7 bases and 7 bases, in that order; junction bases with no gene match: 10. This CDR3 spans 13 amino acids. The CDR3 DNA follows: TGTGCCAGCAAGCCGGGCGGGAGTAGGGAGCAGTACTTC. Amino acids: CASKPGGSREQYF.

The V and J genes are TRBV2 and TRBJ2-1; maybe TRBD2 (6 bases). The CDR3 runs to 14 residues. With 8 bases removed from V and 0 bases from J, the gap between germline ends came to 11 bases. The germline gives CDR1 SNHLY, CDR2 FYNNEI. CDR3 DNA sequence: TGTGCCAGCGTGGAGGGGTTCTCCTACAATGAGCAGTTCTTC. The encoded protein is CASVEGFSYNEQFF.

This chain uses TRBV19 with TRBJ2-3; no reliable D call. Germline V gene sequence: CDR1 LNHDA, CDR2 SQIVND (reference sequence). The V end lost 4 bases, the J end lost 2 bases, and 7 bases lay between the germline ends. The length of the CDR3 is 13 residues. CDR3 protein: CASSRAFTDTQYF. CDR3 DNA sequence: TGTGCCAGTAGTAGGGCTTTCACAGATACGCAGTATTTT.

The genes are TRBV13 and TRBJ1-1; D is perhaps TRBD1 (6 bases). The CDR3 spans 13 residues. Trimming took 5 bases from V and 4 from J, leaving 11 bases between them. Germline V gene data show CDR1 as PRHDT and CDR2 as FYEKMQ (reference sequence). CDR3 loop: CASSQQGGTEAFF. The CDR3, as DNA: TGTGCCAGCAGCCAACAAGGGGGCACTGAAGCTTTCTTT.

This chain uses TRBV5-4 with TRBJ2-3; TRBD2 agrees at 7 bases. The V gene end was trimmed by 0 bases and the J gene end by 2 bases; junction bases not matched to a gene: 3. This CDR3 comprises 15 residues. The germline V gene encodes CDR1 SGHNT and CDR2 YYREEE (reference sequence). The CDR3 sequence is CASSLEGGVTDTQYF. CDR3 sequence (DNA): TGTGCCAGCAGCTTGGAGGGAGGGGTCACAGATACGCAGTATTTT.